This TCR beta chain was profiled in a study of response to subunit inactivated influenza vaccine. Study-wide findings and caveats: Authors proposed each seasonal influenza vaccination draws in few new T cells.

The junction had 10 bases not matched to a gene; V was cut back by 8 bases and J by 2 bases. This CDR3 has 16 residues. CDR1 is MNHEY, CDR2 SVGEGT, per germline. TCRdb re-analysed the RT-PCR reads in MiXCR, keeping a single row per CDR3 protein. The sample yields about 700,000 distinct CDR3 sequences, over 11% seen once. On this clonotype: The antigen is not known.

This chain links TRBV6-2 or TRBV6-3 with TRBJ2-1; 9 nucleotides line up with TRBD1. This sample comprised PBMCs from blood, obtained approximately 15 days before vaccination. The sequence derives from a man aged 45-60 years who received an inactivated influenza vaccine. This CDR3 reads CASRYQTGGTYNEQFF. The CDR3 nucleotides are TGTGCCAGCCGATACCAGACAGGGGGAACCTACAATGAGCAGTTCTTC.